This entry is about one T cell receptor (beta chain). Its cognate antigen is unknown. Expressed TCRB transcripts got sequenced, as all isolated RNA was reverse transcribed. Naive, central memory and regulatory T cell samples produced a mean of about 4 million reads. Sequencing was performed with immunoSEQ multiplex PCR; in TCRdb, only in-frame clones are kept and a portion is missing. The data hold hundreds of thousands of clones, with around 12% observed a single time. The data were taken from a study of beta chain features in type 1 diabetes. Findings and caveats of the study: In type 1 diabetes patients, VDJ junctions had fewer insertions; deletions at these junctions were more frequent.

Markers CD45RO/CCR7/CD25/CD127/CD95/CD27 served to sort CD4+ naive, central memory, regulatory and stem cell-like memory cells. Sorting gave populations that all exceeded 98% purity. CDR1 is SGHAT, CDR2 FQNNGV, per germline. The CDR3 totals 15 residues. V was pared by 3 bases and J by 3 bases, with 5 bases of the junction left unmatched. The chain carries TRBV11-2 and TRBJ1-2, with 9 bases that match TRBD1. The sample comprised naive CD4+ T cells from blood. The origin of this receptor is a man younger than 35 in good health. CDR3 residues: CASSLSGTGYYGYTF. The CDR3 DNA sequence: TGTGCCAGCAGCTTGTCCGGGACAGGGTACTATGGCTACACCTTC.